This is a list of T cell receptor beta chains from one sample in a study of shared clonotypes between healthy human individuals. TCRdb's copy holds only in-frame clones and misses some; the assay was immunoSEQ multiplex PCR. The data show roughly 700,000 clones, around 72% seen once. The sequencing input was memory CD4+ T cells sorted from blood. The receptor source for this set is a woman in her 30s in good health. The CDR3 runs from the conserved cysteine through the conserved F or W. D genes are given only for firm matches. Expanded clones get a size class; other rows say once, few or many, or leave the size out.

j_call d_call clone_size v_call cdr3_aa cdr3_nt
TRBJ2-7 - - TRBV27 CASRPGTAYEQYF TGTGCCAGCAGGCCCGGGACGGCCTACGAGCAGTACTTC
TRBJ2-7 TRBD2 - TRBV25-1 CASSLRGGGYEQYF TGTGCCAGCAGTCTCCGTGGGGGGGGCTACGAGCAGTACTTC
TRBJ1-5 TRBD1 - TRBV28 CASSNKKGQGRSQPQHF TGTGCCAGCAGTAATAAAAAGGGACAGGGTCGGAGTCAGCCCCAGCATTTT
TRBJ2-7 - - TRBV5-1 CASSLAGRYYEQYF TGCGCCAGCAGCTTGGCGGGACGATACTACGAGCAGTACTTC
TRBJ2-3 TRBD2 - TRBV5-1 CASSSPSGSTDTQYF TGCGCCAGCAGCTCTCCTAGCGGCAGCACAGATACGCAGTATTTT
TRBJ2-3 - - TRBV7-3 CASSLGPLSSDTQYF TGTGCCAGCAGCTTAGGACCACTTTCTTCAGATACGCAGTATTTT
TRBJ2-6 - - TRBV2 CASLENSGANVLTF TGTGCCAGCCTAGAAAACTCTGGGGCCAACGTCCTGACTTTC
TRBJ1-5 TRBD1 - TRBV11-2 CASSPLGTGGNRPQHF TGTGCCAGCAGCCCCCTCGGGACAGGTGGTAATCGGCCCCAGCATTTT
TRBJ1-1 - - TRBV5-1 CASSLGGAGSRLNTEAFF TGCGCCAGCAGCTTGGGTGGGGCGGGAAGCCGACTGAACACTGAAGCTTTCTTT
TRBJ2-4 - - TRBV27 CASSPHLAKNIQYF TGTGCCAGCAGTCCCCACTTAGCCAAAAACATTCAGTACTTC
TRBJ1-2 - - TRBV27 CASKSDSDYGYTF TGTGCCAGCAAGTCGGACAGCGATTATGGCTACACCTTC
TRBJ1-5 - - TRBV23-1 CASTPSPAQHF TGCGCCAGCACCCCATCCCCGGCCCAGCATTTT
TRBJ1-2 - - TRBV19 CASSTQRMGNGYTF TGTGCCAGTAGTACCCAGAGGATGGGCAATGGCTACACCTTC
TRBJ2-1 - - TRBV7-6 CASSLTVGGHNEQFF TGTGCCAGCAGCTTAACTGTGGGAGGACACAATGAGCAGTTCTTC
TRBJ1-1 - - TRBV2 CAAGRGGRSTEAFF TGTGCCGCCGGAAGGGGGGGGAGGAGCACTGAAGCTTTCTTT
TRBJ1-2 - - TRBV30 CAWSDHDRRHNGYTF TGTGCCTGGAGTGACCACGACAGGCGACACAATGGCTACACCTTC
TRBJ1-1 TRBD1 - TRBV5-1 CASSTRDRAGTEAFF TGCGCCAGCAGCACCAGGGACAGGGCGGGCACTGAAGCTTTCTTT
TRBJ1-4 - - TRBV27 CASMGAVKEKLFF TGTGCCAGCATGGGGGCGGTGAAAGAAAAACTGTTTTTT
TRBJ2-7 - - TRBV7-9 CASSFRAYEQYF TGTGCCAGCAGCTTCCGGGCCTACGAGCAGTACTTC
TRBJ2-7 - - TRBV6-6 CASMPPDAYEQYF TGTGCCAGCATGCCCCCGGATGCCTACGAGCAGTACTTC
TRBJ2-6 - - TRBV6-5 CASSYSTGAGANVLTF TGTGCCAGCAGTTACTCGACGGGGGCTGGGGCCAACGTCCTGACTTTC
TRBJ1-1 - - TRBV28 CASSLHTEAFF TGTGCCAGCAGTCTCCACACTGAAGCTTTCTTT
TRBJ2-2 - - TRBV21-1 CASSSGRQSFTGELFF TGTGCCAGCAGCTCGGGGAGACAGTCGTTCACCGGGGAGCTGTTTTTT
TRBJ2-1 TRBD2 many TRBV27 CASSLGLTTFGRNEQFF TGTGCCAGCAGCCTCGGACTGACGACCTTCGGGAGGAATGAGCAGTTCTTC
TRBJ2-4 TRBD2 - TRBV19 CASKLVAGVGKNIQYF TGTGCCAGTAAACTTGTAGCGGGAGTCGGCAAAAACATTCAGTACTTC
TRBJ1-4 - - TRBV18 CASSPSGGTGEKLFF TGTGCCAGCTCACCCAGCGGAGGGACTGGGGAAAAACTGTTTTTT
TRBJ1-5 - - TRBV18 CASSQTTGLNQPQHF TGTGCCAGCTCACAAACGACAGGCCTAAATCAGCCCCAGCATTTT
TRBJ2-7 - - TRBV7-9 CASSARGGLLAEQYF TGTGCCAGCAGCGCCAGGGGGGGGCTGCTAGCCGAGCAGTACTTC
TRBJ1-1 TRBD1 - TRBV7-8 CASSLAQGGTEAFF TGTGCCAGCAGCTTAGCACAGGGGGGCACTGAAGCTTTCTTT
TRBJ2-3 - - TRBV4-1 CASSRNIGRSTDTQYF TGCGCCAGCAGCCGAAACATTGGCAGATCCACAGATACGCAGTATTTT
TRBJ2-1 - few TRBV6-1 CASSETNLGNEQFF TGTGCCAGCAGTGAAACCAACCTCGGCAATGAGCAGTTCTTC
TRBJ2-7 TRBD1 once TRBV14 CASSQDLGTGSFEQYF TGTGCCAGCAGCCAAGATTTAGGGACAGGTTCCTTCGAGCAGTACTTC
TRBJ1-2 TRBD1 - TRBV15 CATSNQGASDGFYGYTF TGTGCCACCAGCAATCAGGGGGCATCGGACGGTTTCTATGGCTACACCTTC
TRBJ1-5 - many TRBV2 CASRGDSNQPQHF TGTGCCAGCAGGGGGGACTCCAATCAGCCCCAGCATTTT
TRBJ1-1 TRBD1 - TRBV27 CASSSLARGRSMNTEAFF TGTGCCAGCAGTTCTCTGGCAAGGGGGCGAAGTATGAACACTGAAGCTTTCTTT
TRBJ2-1 - - TRBV19 CASSIDRTEQFF TGTGCCAGTAGTATAGACCGGACCGAGCAGTTCTTC
TRBJ2-7 - - TRBV7-2 CASSPSTSAGEQYF TGTGCCAGCAGCCCCTCCACTAGTGCGGGCGAGCAGTACTTC
TRBJ2-3 - - TRBV4-2 CASSQGGSTDTQYF TGTGCCAGCAGCCAAGGTGGAAGCACAGATACGCAGTATTTT
TRBJ2-5 TRBD1 - TRBV5-1 CATSRDRAETQYF TGCGCCACGTCCCGGGACAGGGCGGAGACCCAGTACTTC
TRBJ1-2 - - TRBV7-8 CASSLTGEGYTF TGTGCCAGCAGCCTAACGGGGGAGGGCTACACCTTC
TRBJ2-6 - - TRBV5-1 CASSLGGSSGANVLTF TGCGCCAGCAGCTTGGGGGGAAGCTCTGGGGCCAACGTCCTGACTTTC
TRBJ2-1 - - TRBV14 CASSQVSRRDEQFF TGTGCCAGCAGCCAAGTTTCCAGGCGGGATGAGCAGTTCTTC
TRBJ1-4 TRBD1 - TRBV18 CASSPPPPKTGRGEKLFF TGTGCCAGCTCACCACCCCCTCCGAAGACAGGGCGTGGGGAAAAACTGTTTTTT
TRBJ2-3 - few TRBV6-4 CASSDSTTDTQYF TGTGCCAGCAGTGACTCGACCACAGATACGCAGTATTTT
TRBJ2-3 - - TRBV5-1 CASSLGTASSTDTQYF TGCGCCAGCAGCTTGGGAACGGCTTCTAGCACAGATACGCAGTATTTT
TRBJ1-5 - few TRBV2 CASSEVVVIQPQHF TGTGCCAGCAGTGAGGTCGTTGTAATCCAGCCCCAGCATTTT
TRBJ2-1 - - TRBV11-1 CASSSEVDFWDEQFF TGTGCCAGCAGCTCCGAAGTGGACTTTTGGGATGAGCAGTTCTTC
TRBJ1-2 - - TRBV6-1 CASSDPPGFYYGYTF TGTGCCAGCAGTGATCCTCCAGGGTTTTACTATGGCTACACCTTC
TRBJ1-1 - - TRBV18 CASSPGQQGISEAFF TGTGCCAGCTCACCAGGCCAACAGGGTATCAGTGAAGCTTTCTTT
TRBJ1-4 - - TRBV7-6 CASSFGGIGEKLFF TGTGCCAGCAGCTTTGGAGGGATCGGTGAAAAACTGTTTTTT
TRBJ2-2 - few TRBV7-2 CASSLAASGIGELFF TGTGCCAGCAGCTTAGCAGCCTCGGGCATCGGGGAGCTGTTTTTT
TRBJ2-5 TRBD1 - TRBV6-5 CASSYSGTGGQETQYF TGTGCCAGCAGTTACTCTGGGACAGGGGGCCAAGAGACCCAGTACTTC
TRBJ1-2 - - TRBV28 CASRPGPVYGYTF TGTGCCAGCAGACCTGGGCCCGTCTATGGCTACACCTTC
TRBJ2-7 - - TRBV5-6 CASSLAAGQIYEQYF TGTGCCAGCAGCTTGGCCGCCGGACAGATCTACGAGCAGTACTTC
TRBJ1-4 - - TRBV27 CASSSSGATNEKLFF TGTGCCAGCAGTTCCTCAGGCGCAACTAATGAAAAACTGTTTTTT
TRBJ2-2 TRBD2 - TRBV5-1 CASSLAASGGTGELFF TGCGCCAGCAGCTTGGCCGCTAGCGGGGGGACCGGGGAGCTGTTTTTT
TRBJ2-7 - - TRBV30 CAWSVSGLSYEQYF TGTGCCTGGAGTGTTAGCGGACTCTCCTACGAGCAGTACTTC